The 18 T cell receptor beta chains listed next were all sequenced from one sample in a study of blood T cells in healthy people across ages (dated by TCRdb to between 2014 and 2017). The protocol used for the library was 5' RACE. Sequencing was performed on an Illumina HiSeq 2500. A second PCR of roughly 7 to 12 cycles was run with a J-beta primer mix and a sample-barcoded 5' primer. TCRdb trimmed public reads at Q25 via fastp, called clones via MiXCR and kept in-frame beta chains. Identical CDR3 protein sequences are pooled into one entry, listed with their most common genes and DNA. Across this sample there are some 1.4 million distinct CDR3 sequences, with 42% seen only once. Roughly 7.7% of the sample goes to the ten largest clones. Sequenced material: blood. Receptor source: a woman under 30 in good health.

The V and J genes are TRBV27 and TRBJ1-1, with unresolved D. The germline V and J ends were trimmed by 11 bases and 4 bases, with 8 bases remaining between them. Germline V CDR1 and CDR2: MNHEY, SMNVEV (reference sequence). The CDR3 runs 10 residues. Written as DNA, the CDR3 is TGTGCCTCGGTGGGCACTGAAGCTTTCTTT. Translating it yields CASVGTEAFF.

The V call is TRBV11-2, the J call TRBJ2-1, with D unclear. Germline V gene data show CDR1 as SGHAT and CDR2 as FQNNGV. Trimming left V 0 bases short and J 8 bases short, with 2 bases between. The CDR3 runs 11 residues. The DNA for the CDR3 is TGTGCCAGCAGCTTAGATGATGAGCAGTTCTTC. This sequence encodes CASSLDDEQFF.

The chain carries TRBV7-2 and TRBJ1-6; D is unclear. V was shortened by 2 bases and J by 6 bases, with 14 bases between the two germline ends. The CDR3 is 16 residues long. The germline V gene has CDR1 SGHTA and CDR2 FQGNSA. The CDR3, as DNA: TGTGCCAGCAGCTTATTTATTGCGGGATTTAATTCACCCCTCCACTTT. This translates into CASSLFIAGFNSPLHF.

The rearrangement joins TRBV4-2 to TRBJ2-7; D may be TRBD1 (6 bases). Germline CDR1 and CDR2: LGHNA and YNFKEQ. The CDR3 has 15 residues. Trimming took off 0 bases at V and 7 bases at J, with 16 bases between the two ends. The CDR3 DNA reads TGTGCCAGCAGCCAAGAATGGGGGCAGGGAGTTGAGCAGTACTTC. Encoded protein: CASSQEWGQGVEQYF.

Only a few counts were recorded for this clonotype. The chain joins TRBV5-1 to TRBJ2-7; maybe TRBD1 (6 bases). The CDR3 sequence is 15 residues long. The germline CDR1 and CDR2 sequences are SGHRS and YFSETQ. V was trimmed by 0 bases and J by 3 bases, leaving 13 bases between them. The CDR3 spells CASSLESGVNYEQYF. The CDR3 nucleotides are TGCGCCAGCAGCTTGGAGTCAGGGGTAAACTACGAGCAGTACTTC.

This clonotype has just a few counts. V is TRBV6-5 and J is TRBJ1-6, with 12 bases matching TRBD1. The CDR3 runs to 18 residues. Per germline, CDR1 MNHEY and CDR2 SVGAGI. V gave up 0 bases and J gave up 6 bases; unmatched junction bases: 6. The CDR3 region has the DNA TGTGCCAGCAGTTACTCTGGGGACAGGGGGCGGCTTAATTCACCCCTCCACTTT. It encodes CASSYSGDRGRLNSPLHF.

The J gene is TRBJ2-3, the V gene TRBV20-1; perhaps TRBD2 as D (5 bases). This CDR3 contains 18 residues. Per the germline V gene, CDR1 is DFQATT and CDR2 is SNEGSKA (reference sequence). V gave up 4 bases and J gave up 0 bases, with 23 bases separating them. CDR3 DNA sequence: TGCAGTGCTAACACAGCGGCAGCCCCCAACTATAGCACAGATACGCAGTATTTT. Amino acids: CSANTAAAPNYSTDTQYF.

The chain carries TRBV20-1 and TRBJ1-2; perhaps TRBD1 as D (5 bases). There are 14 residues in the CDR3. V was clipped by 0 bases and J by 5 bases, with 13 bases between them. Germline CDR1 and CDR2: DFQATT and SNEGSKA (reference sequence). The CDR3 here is CSARDRVIGYGYTF. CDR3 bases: TGCAGTGCTAGAGACAGGGTAATAGGGTATGGCTACACCTTC.

CDR3 nucleotides: TGTGCCACCAGCCTCGACGGGCGCGAGCAGTACTTC. Translated: CATSLDGREQYF. The chain employs TRBV24-1 and TRBJ2-5, with D hard to call. The end of the DNA aligns better with TRBJ2-7, so the J call may be wrong. Germline V lookup: CDR1 KGHDR, CDR2 SFDVKD. The CDR3 spans 12 residues.

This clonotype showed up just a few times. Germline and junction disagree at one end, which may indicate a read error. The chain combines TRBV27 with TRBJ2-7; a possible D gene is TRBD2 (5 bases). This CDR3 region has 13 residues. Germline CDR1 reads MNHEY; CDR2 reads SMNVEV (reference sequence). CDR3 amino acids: CVSSFGNSYEQYF. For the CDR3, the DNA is TGTGTCAGCAGTTTCGGGAATTCCTACGAGCAGTACTTC.

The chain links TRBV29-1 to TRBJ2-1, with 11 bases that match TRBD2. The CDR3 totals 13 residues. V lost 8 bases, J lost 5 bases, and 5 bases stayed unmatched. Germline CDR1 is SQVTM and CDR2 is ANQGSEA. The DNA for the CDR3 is TGCAGCCTAGCGGGACTAGCGGACAATGAGCAGTTCTTC. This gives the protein CSLAGLADNEQFF.

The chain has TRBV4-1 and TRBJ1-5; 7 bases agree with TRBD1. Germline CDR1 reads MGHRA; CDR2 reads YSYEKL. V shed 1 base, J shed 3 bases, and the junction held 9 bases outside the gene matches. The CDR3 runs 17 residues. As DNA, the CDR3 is TGCGCCAGCAGCCAAGTTACGGGACAGTTGGCCAATCAGCCCCAGCATTTT. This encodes CASSQVTGQLANQPQHF.

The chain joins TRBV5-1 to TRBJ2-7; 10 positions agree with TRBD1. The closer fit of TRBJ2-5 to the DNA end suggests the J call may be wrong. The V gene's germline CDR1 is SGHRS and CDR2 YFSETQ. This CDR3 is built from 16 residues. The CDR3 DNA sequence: TGCGCCAGCAGCTTGGGTGGACAGGGGGAAGGAGAGACCCAGTACTTC. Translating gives CASSLGGQGEGETQYF.

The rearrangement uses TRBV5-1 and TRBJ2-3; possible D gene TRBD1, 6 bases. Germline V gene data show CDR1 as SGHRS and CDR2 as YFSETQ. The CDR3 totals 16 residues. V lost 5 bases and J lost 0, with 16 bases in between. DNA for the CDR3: TGCGCCAGCAGACCCTATAGGACAGCGAGCACAGATACGCAGTATTTT. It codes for CASRPYRTASTDTQYF.

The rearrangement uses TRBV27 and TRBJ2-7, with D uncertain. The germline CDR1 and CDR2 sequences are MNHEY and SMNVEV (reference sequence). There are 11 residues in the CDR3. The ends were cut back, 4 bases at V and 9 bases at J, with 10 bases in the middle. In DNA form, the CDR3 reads TGTGCCAGCAGTTCCAGCCCGGGGCAGTACTTC. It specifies CASSSSPGQYF.

The CDR3 is CASSYVLGIGEQFF. CDR3 sequence (DNA): TGTGCCAGCAGTTACGTGCTGGGGATCGGCGAGCAGTTCTTC. This rearrangement joins TRBV6-6 to TRBJ2-1; D call uncertain. V was cut by 2 bases and J by 10 bases, with 15 bases left in between. This CDR3 has 14 residues. Germline V CDR1 and CDR2: MNHNY, SVGAGI (reference sequence).

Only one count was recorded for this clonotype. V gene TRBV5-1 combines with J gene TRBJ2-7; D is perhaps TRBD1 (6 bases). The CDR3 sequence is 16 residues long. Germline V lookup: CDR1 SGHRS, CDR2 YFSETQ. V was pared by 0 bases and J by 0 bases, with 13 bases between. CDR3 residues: CASSLAGQRDSYEQYF. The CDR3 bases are TGCGCCAGCAGCTTGGCCGGACAGCGCGACTCCTACGAGCAGTACTTC.

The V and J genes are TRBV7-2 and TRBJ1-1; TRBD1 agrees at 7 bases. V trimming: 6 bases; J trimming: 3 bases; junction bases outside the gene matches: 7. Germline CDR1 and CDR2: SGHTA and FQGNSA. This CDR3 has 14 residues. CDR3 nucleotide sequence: TGTGCCAGCAGTCAAACCGGGACAGACACTGAAGCTTTCTTT. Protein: CASSQTGTDTEAFF.